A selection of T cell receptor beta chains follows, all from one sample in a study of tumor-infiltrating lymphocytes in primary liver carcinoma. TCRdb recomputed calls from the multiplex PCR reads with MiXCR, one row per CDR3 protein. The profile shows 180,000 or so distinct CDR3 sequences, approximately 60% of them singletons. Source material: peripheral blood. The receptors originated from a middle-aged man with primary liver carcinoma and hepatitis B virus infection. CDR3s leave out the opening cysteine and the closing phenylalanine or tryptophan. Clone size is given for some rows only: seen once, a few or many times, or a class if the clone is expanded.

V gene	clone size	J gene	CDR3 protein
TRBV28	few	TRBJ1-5	ASSPSIGLGSLNQPQH
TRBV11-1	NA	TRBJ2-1	ASSLAGDQF
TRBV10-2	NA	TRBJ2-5	ASSGSDGETQY
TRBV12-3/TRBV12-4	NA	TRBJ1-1	ASGYGGWDTEAF
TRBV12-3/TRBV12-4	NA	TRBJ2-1	ASSLPGIIMNEQF
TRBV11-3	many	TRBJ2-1	ASSPGTGYNEQF
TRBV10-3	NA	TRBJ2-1	AIRGGSGDYNEQF
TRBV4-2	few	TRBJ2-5	ASSHRASEETQY
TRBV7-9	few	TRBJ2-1	ASSSAGGNYNEQF
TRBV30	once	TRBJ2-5	AWSRGDQETQY
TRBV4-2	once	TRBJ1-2	ASSQETASNGYI
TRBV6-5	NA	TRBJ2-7	ASSSPDRGHNEQY
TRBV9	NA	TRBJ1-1	ASSGGGQPNTEAF
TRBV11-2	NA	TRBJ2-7	ASSARTGGLAGGPSYEQY
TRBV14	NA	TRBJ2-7	ASRKQGSYEQY
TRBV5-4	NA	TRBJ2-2	ASTSFGNTGELF
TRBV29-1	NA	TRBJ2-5	SVARQGETRY
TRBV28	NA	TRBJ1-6	ASDQWGSSRRHNSPLH
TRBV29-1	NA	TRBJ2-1	SVEVLTPNLYNEQF